A single sample gave rise to the 13 T cell receptor beta chains below, sequenced in a study of human T cells and chemical hapten exposure. As to time point: pre-sensitization, week 0. Stated treatment: therapeutic diphenylcyclopropenone sensitization with weekly scalp DPC. A single record per CDR3 protein comes from TCRdb applying MiXCR to the RACE reads. The sample consists of 250,000 to 300,000 distinct CDR3 sequences, roughly 7.7% of them appearing once. Sequencing was performed on whole blood, taken in connection with sensitization to the hapten diphenylcyclopropenone (DPC). These receptors originate from a man younger than 35 with alopecia areata. Some clones in this sample may be carry-over from other donors' samples.

This chain joins TRBV10-3 and TRBJ2-4; D tentatively fits TRBD1 or TRBD2 (6 bases each). V lost 2 bases and J 8 bases, leaving 19 bases between the germline ends. The germline gives CDR1 ENHRY, CDR2 SYGVKD. The CDR3 spans 16 residues. Written as DNA, the CDR3 is TGTGCCATCAGTGAGCTGGGGGCGCAGACGGGGGACATTCAGTACTTC. Translated, it gives CAISELGAQTGDIQYF.

This clonotype was counted a few times. The V call is TRBV6-2 or TRBV6-3, the J call TRBJ1-5; D call uncertain. The CDR3 is 16 amino acids. Trimming left V 1 base short and J 1 base short, with 11 bases between. Germline CDR1 reads MNHEY; CDR2 reads SVGEGT. CDR3 sequence: CASSYYGVRSNQPQHF. CDR3 DNA sequence: TGTGCCAGCAGTTACTACGGGGTAAGGAGCAATCAGCCCCAGCATTTT.

On this clonotype: Sequence at one end of the junction differs from germline and may be a read error. The chain uses TRBV5-5 and TRBJ2-2; 7 bases map to TRBD1. Germline loops: CDR1 SGHKS, CDR2 YYEKEE (reference sequence). The CDR3 spans 14 residues. CDR3: CASLGQVNTGELLF. In nucleotides, the CDR3 is TGTGCCAGCCTCGGACAGGTGAACACCGGGGAGCTGTTATTT.

J is TRBJ2-1 and V is TRBV6-6; D may be TRBD2 (6 bases). Trimming shortened V by 5 bases and J by 6 bases, and 14 bases separated the two germline ends. The CDR3 loop spans 14 amino acids. The germline gives CDR1 MNHNY, CDR2 SVGAGI (reference sequence). In nucleotides, the CDR3 is TGTGCCAGCAGTGACTACCGGGACTCCAATGAGCAGTTCTTC. Translated, it gives CASSDYRDSNEQFF.

The gene calls are TRBV4-2 and TRBJ2-2, with D perhaps TRBD1 or TRBD2 (5 bases each). This CDR3 is 19 amino acids long. Germline values: CDR1 LGHNA, CDR2 YNFKEQ. With 4 bases removed from V and 5 bases from J, the gap between germline ends came to 26 bases. The CDR3 nucleotides read TGTGCCAGCAGCCGGGGCCGAGGAGACGGACTTGGGTTTACCGGGGAGCTGTTTTTT. Its protein is CASSRGRGDGLGFTGELFF.

The chain has TRBV24-1 and TRBJ1-5; D remains unclear. The CDR3 is 13 amino acids. V was pared by 8 bases and J by 5 bases, with 12 bases between. From germline, CDR1 is KGHDR and CDR2 SFDVKD. The CDR3 DNA follows: TGTGCCACCACGCCGCGGGGAGATCAGCCCCAGCATTTT. Its protein product is CATTPRGDQPQHF.

The V gene is TRBV29-1, the J gene TRBJ2-5; 10 bases line up with TRBD1. There are 14 residues in the CDR3. V was pared by 5 bases and J by 2 bases, with 5 bases of the junction left unmatched. The germline gives CDR1 SQVTM, CDR2 ANQGSEA. CDR3 in amino acids: CSVTPGQGQETQYF. DNA of the CDR3: TGCAGCGTTACTCCGGGACAGGGGCAAGAGACCCAGTACTTC.

V is TRBV5-1 and J is TRBJ2-3; D not certain. V lost 0 bases and J lost 0, with 8 bases in between. Germline V CDR1 and CDR2: SGHRS, YFSETQ. The CDR3 is 15 amino acids. CDR3 nucleotides: TGCGCCAGCAGCTTGGAGTCTCGGAGCACAGATACGCAGTATTTT. It yields the protein CASSLESRSTDTQYF.

This clonotype has ten or more counts. The gene calls are TRBV5-6 and TRBJ1-1, with D perhaps TRBD1 (6 bases). Trimming shortened V by 4 bases and J by 4 bases, and 20 bases separated the two germline ends. The germline CDR1 and CDR2 sequences are SGHDT and YYEEEE. The CDR3 spans 16 residues. The CDR3 region has the DNA TGTGCCAGCAGCCTGATAAGCGGACAGAGAGGCACTGAAGCTTTCTTT. It is translated as CASSLISGQRGTEAFF.

This clonotype was seen repeatedly, ten times or more. The rearrangement uses TRBV7-9 and TRBJ2-5, with no clear D. Germline CDR1 reads SEHNR; CDR2 reads FQNEAQ (reference sequence). The CDR3 is made up of 14 amino acids. The ends were cut back, 3 bases at V and 4 bases at J, with 12 bases in the middle. The CDR3 here is CASSFRLAAETQYF. CDR3 coding DNA: TGTGCCAGCAGCTTTCGATTGGCCGCAGAGACCCAGTACTTC.

This clonotype has only a few counts. J is TRBJ1-5 and V is TRBV7-2; unclear D gene. The V gene's germline CDR1 is SGHTA and CDR2 FQGNSA. The CDR3 is 14 amino acids. V lost 3 bases and J 4 bases, leaving 10 bases between the germline ends. The CDR3 nucleotides read TGTGCCAGCAGCTTTATGGACCGGAATCAGCCCCAGCATTTT. It specifies CASSFMDRNQPQHF.

This sequence joins TRBV4-3 and TRBJ1-6, with D possibly matching TRBD1 (5 bases). The CDR3 covers 15 residues. The germline V gene has CDR1 LGHNA and CDR2 YSLEER. V was clipped by 0 bases and J by 8 bases, with 11 bases between them. This CDR3 is CASSQDSGFDSPLHF. CDR3 in DNA: TGCGCCAGCAGCCAAGATTCAGGGTTTGATTCACCCCTCCACTTT.

The chain recombines TRBV2 with TRBJ1-2, with a possible D match to TRBD1 (6 bases). The CDR3 totals 14 residues. Trimming shortened V by 4 bases and J by 6 bases, and 15 bases separated the two germline ends. Germline CDR1 and CDR2: SNHLY and FYNNEI. The CDR3: CASSVGQGTNGYTF. The CDR3 coding sequence is TGTGCCAGCAGTGTAGGTCAGGGGACGAATGGCTACACCTTC.